The 16 T cell receptor beta chains listed next were all sequenced from one sample in a study of cytomegalovirus exposure and HLA in healthy donors. The PCR used 60 Vbeta and 13 Jbeta primers. Some clones are missing from TCRdb's copy, which holds only in-frame ones; the method was immunoSEQ multiplex PCR. This table holds 55,000 to 80,000 clones, around 70% found once. The specimen was PBMCs. Source of these receptors: a woman under 40 in good health and CMV-seropositive.

This clone showed up just a few times. J is TRBJ2-1 and V is TRBV6-5, with a weak D call TRBD1 (5 bases). Germline V lookup: CDR1 MNHEY, CDR2 SVGAGI. V was pared by 3 bases and J by 11 bases, with 14 bases between. The CDR3 spans 13 residues. The CDR3 spells CASSYTGEGQQFF. The CDR3 DNA follows: TGTGCCAGCAGTTATACAGGAGAAGGCCAGCAGTTCTTC.

This chain uses TRBV5-7 with TRBJ1-4; D is undetermined. TRBV5-7 is classed as an ORF, of uncertain function. V lost 0 bases, J lost 15 bases, and 12 bases lay in between. The CDR3 is made up of 12 amino acids. CDR3 protein: CASSLDGTNVFF. CDR3 nucleotides: TGTGCCAGCAGCTTGGATGGCACCAACGTGTTTTTT.

CDR3 protein: CASSRTGTDTQYF. The CDR3 DNA is TGTGCCAGCAGCCGTACAGGTACAGATACGCAGTATTTT. V usage is TRBV7-9 and J usage is TRBJ2-3, with a weak D call TRBD1 (5 bases). Per the germline V gene, CDR1 is SEHNR and CDR2 is FQNEAQ (reference sequence). The CDR3 spans 13 residues. V was cut by 5 bases and J by 3 bases, with 9 bases left in between.

The genes are TRBV29-1 and TRBJ2-7; 10 nucleotides match TRBD1. CDR1 is SQVTM and CDR2 is ANQGSEA in the germline V gene. The CDR3 covers 12 residues. Trimming removed 7 bases from V and 6 bases from J; junction bases left unmatched: 6. CDR3 amino acids: CSGGDRGGEQYF. The CDR3 coding sequence is TGCAGCGGGGGGGACAGGGGAGGCGAGCAGTACTTC.

This chain uses TRBV25-1 with TRBJ2-7; tentative D call: TRBD2 (6 bases). Germline V gene data show CDR1 as MGHDK and CDR2 as SYGVNS. V shed 5 bases and J shed 6 bases, with 17 bases lying between them. CDR3 length: 14 residues. The CDR3 coding sequence is TGTGCCAGCAGTAAAAGGTCGGACGGGGGCGAGCAGTACTTC. This codes for CASSKRSDGGEQYF.

This chain links TRBV9 with TRBJ2-7, with 8 bases lining up with TRBD2. Germline V gene sequence: CDR1 SGDLS, CDR2 YYNGEE. This CDR3 contains 15 residues. Trimming took 3 bases from V and 0 from J; bases not matched to a gene: 5. The CDR3 loop is CASSALAGSSYEQYF. The CDR3 nucleotides read TGTGCCAGCAGCGCTCTAGCGGGTAGCTCCTACGAGCAGTACTTC.

The chain links TRBV9 to TRBJ2-3; 8 bases line up with TRBD2. This CDR3 comprises 14 residues. From germline, CDR1 is SGDLS and CDR2 YYNGEE. The V and J ends lost 3 bases and 2 bases, in that order; junction bases with no gene match: 2. The CDR3: CASSAGGDTDTQYF. CDR3 in DNA: TGTGCCAGCAGCGCGGGAGGGGACACAGATACGCAGTATTTT.

CDR3 residues: CASQKDLRGPQHF. CDR3 coding DNA: TGTGCCAGCCAGAAGGACTTGAGAGGGCCCCAGCATTTT. The chain has TRBV27 and TRBJ1-5; the D is unclear. Trimming removed 8 bases at V and 9 bases at J, with 17 bases between. Germline V gives CDR1 MNHEY, CDR2 SMNVEV (reference sequence). The CDR3 has 13 amino acids.

This chain uses TRBV6-5 with TRBJ2-1, with 8 nucleotides matching TRBD1. In germline, CDR1 is MNHEY, CDR2 SVGAGI. This CDR3 comprises 15 residues. The trim removed 4 bases at V and 0 bases at J, leaving 2 bases unmatched. The chain's CDR3 is CASSFGQGSYNEQFF. The CDR3 DNA follows: TGTGCCAGCAGTTTCGGACAGGGCTCCTACAATGAGCAGTTCTTC.

The DNA of the CDR3 is TGTGCCAGCAGCCAAGGATTAGCGGGAGGACCTACGAATGAGCAGTTCTTC. This codes for CASSQGLAGGPTNEQFF. The chain uses TRBV14 and TRBJ2-1; 10 bases fit TRBD2. The CDR3 spans 17 residues. V lost 1 base and J lost 7; bases outside the gene matches: 10. The germline V gene encodes CDR1 SGHDN and CDR2 FVKESK.

The sample holds one count of this clone. The chain combines TRBV28 with TRBJ1-5; D possibly corresponds to TRBD1 (6 bases). Trimming took off 6 bases at V and 6 bases at J, with 18 bases between the two ends. Germline assignment: CDR1 MDHEN and CDR2 SYDVKM. CDR3 size: 15 residues. The CDR3 DNA is TGTGCCAGCAGCACTACAGGGTTTTTTGGTCAGCCCCAGCATTTT. As protein: CASSTTGFFGQPQHF.

The genes are TRBV7-6 and TRBJ2-5; D not certain. CDR3 size: 13 residues. The V and J ends lost 1 base and 2 bases respectively, with 5 bases between them. Germline V CDR1 and CDR2: SGHVS, FNYEAQ. Here the CDR3 reads CASSLVPQETQYF. CDR3 sequence (DNA): TGTGCCAGCAGCTTAGTCCCACAAGAGACCCAGTACTTC.

This clone was seen a few times. The chain is built from TRBV2 and TRBJ2-3, with no clear D. The V gene's germline CDR1 is SNHLY and CDR2 FYNNEI. Trimming removed 2 bases at V and 4 bases at J, with 10 bases between. This CDR3 is built from 14 residues. For the CDR3, the DNA is TGTGCCAGCAGTGAAAGTCCGGGTTCAGATACGCAGTATTTT. It encodes CASSESPGSDTQYF.

This chain connects TRBV13 to TRBJ2-3, with no clear D. Trimming cost V 5 bases and J 6 bases, with 6 bases left between them. The CDR3 totals 11 residues. Germline V lookup: CDR1 PRHDT, CDR2 FYEKMQ (reference sequence). This chain's CDR3 is CASSLLDTQYF. CDR3 coding DNA: TGTGCCAGCAGCCTCCTTGATACGCAGTATTTT.

The chain uses TRBV9 and TRBJ1-3; TRBD1 agrees at 7 bases. Germline V gives CDR1 SGDLS, CDR2 YYNGEE. This CDR3 comprises 14 residues. V dropped 1 base and J dropped 2; count of bases not matched to a gene: 0. CDR3 coding DNA: TGTGCCAGCAGCGTACAGGGGGCTGGAAACACCATATATTTT. This translates into CASSVQGAGNTIYF.

The rearrangement links TRBV27 to TRBJ1-1; D is possibly TRBD1 (5 bases). Germline-derived CDR1 and CDR2 are MNHEY and SMNVEV (reference sequence). The CDR3 covers 13 residues. The V gene lost 7 bases and the J gene lost 1 base, with 10 bases spanning the gap. This CDR3 reads CASTTGGNTEAFF. CDR3 bases: TGTGCCAGCACCACCGGGGGGAACACTGAAGCTTTCTTT.